The rows below give T cell receptor beta chains drawn from one sample of a study of T cell changes during pregnancy in multiple sclerosis. Sequencing was performed with immunoSEQ multiplex PCR; in TCRdb, only in-frame clones are kept and a portion is missing. Counted here are about 87,000 clones, 93% occurring once; the ten biggest clones make up 1.4%. The sequenced sample was peripheral blood, obtained in the third trimester of pregnancy. These receptors were taken from a female donor in good health, enrolled as a control in a pregnancy study. Both conserved end residues are part of each CDR3.

CDR3 length | V gene | CDR3 protein
16 | TRBV11-2 | CASSLDAGLYYNEQFF
16 | TRBV6-6 | CASSLGLAGSQETQYF
14 | TRBV6-6 | CASSPGTFYNEQFF
17 | TRBV27 | CASSLVPLAGGHNEQFF
13 | TRBV11-3 | CASSPQLNPELFF
15 | TRBV7-2 | CASSSSQTGPYEQYF
13 | TRBV28 | CASSLLANTEAFF
13 | TRBV4-1 | CASSQRGGYEQYF
17 | TRBV30 | CAWSSLTLDRTNTEAFF
16 | TRBV30 | CAWSVMGRGNTGELFF
13 | TRBV10-3 | CAISVAGSYEQYF
13 | TRBV27 | CASSSGTAGLQYF
15 | TRBV27 | CASSLSGHSYNEQFF
14 | TRBV6-6 | CASSRQGGGTEAFF